What follows are 12 T cell receptor beta chains derived from one specimen sequenced in a study of shared clonotypes between healthy human individuals. Sequenced by immunoSEQ multiplex PCR; TCRdb stores in-frame clones only, minus some. The table shows under 2,500,000 clones, with around 95% occurring only once. The specimen sequenced was naive CD4+ T cells sorted from blood. As for subset: CD45RA+ positively selected. These receptors were taken from a man between 18 and 29 years old in good health.

The gene calls are TRBV5-6 and TRBJ2-1; perhaps TRBD1 as D (6 bases). The CDR3 loop spans 15 amino acids. Trimming pared 4 bases from V and 5 bases from J, leaving 16 bases between. CDR1 and CDR2 (germline): SGHDT, YYEEEE. This CDR3 is CASSHREIFNNEQFF. The CDR3 region has the DNA TGTGCCAGCAGCCACAGGGAGATTTTCAACAATGAGCAGTTCTTC.

The rearrangement links TRBV29-1 to TRBJ1-5; D remains unclear. CDR3 length: 15 residues. Looked up from germline, CDR1 is SQVTM and CDR2 is ANQGSEA. V lost 7 bases and J lost 1, with 17 bases in between. In nucleotides, the CDR3 is TGCAGCGCCGGACCCGGACCCCGGAGCAATCAGCCCCAGCATTTT. Translation: CSAGPGPRSNQPQHF.

V is TRBV7-2 and J is TRBJ2-7; D remains unclear. The CDR3 extends over 14 amino acids. Germline V gene data show CDR1 as SGHTA and CDR2 as FQGNSA. V lost 5 bases to trimming and J lost 6 bases, with 17 bases between them. CDR3 nucleotide sequence: TGTGCCAGCAGCGAGCTCACCTGGGTAAGCGAGCAGTACTTC. This translates into CASSELTWVSEQYF.

The chain combines TRBV29-1 with TRBJ2-3; 11 bases agree with TRBD2. Per germline, CDR1 SQVTM and CDR2 ANQGSEA. This CDR3 contains 16 residues. Trimming at V came to 3 bases and at J to 3 bases, leaving 8 bases not matched to a gene. In nucleotides, the CDR3 is TGCAGCGTTGACGTCCATAGCGGGAGGGCTACAGATACGCAGTATTTT. Amino acid sequence: CSVDVHSGRATDTQYF.

The rearrangement uses TRBV7-6 and TRBJ2-2; 10 bases align to TRBD2. CDR1 is SGHVS and CDR2 is FNYEAQ in the germline V gene. The J segment lost 0 bases and the V segment lost 5 bases, leaving 3 bases of the junction unmatched. This CDR3 has 16 residues. CDR3 residues: CASSRGLAANTGELFF. The DNA for the CDR3 is TGTGCCAGCAGCCGCGGACTAGCGGCGAACACCGGGGAGCTGTTTTTT.

The chain employs TRBV12-5 and TRBJ1-1, with a possible D match to TRBD1 (5 bases). CDR1 and CDR2 (germline): LGHNT, FRNRAP. The V end was cut by 4 bases, the J end by 2 bases, with 11 bases between. CDR3 length equals 14 residues. This CDR3 reads CASGSGQLNTEAFF. The CDR3, as DNA: TGTGCTAGTGGTTCGGGGCAGCTAAACACTGAAGCTTTCTTT.

About this clone itself: Distinct nucleotide sequences in the sample also encode this CDR3. This chain uses TRBV11-3 with TRBJ2-3; 7 bases fit TRBD2. Germline loops: CDR1 SGHNT, CDR2 YENEEA. V trimming: 1 base; J trimming: 2 bases; junction bases outside the gene matches: 3. This CDR3 spans 15 amino acids. The CDR3 nucleotides are TGTGCCAGCAGCTTAGGTGGGAGGGACACAGATACGCAGTATTTT. Translation: CASSLGGRDTDTQYF. The complete variable domain, with remaining parts taken from reference TRBV11-3 and TRBJ2-3, reads EAGVVQSPRYKIIEKKQPVAFWCNPISGHNTLYWYLQNLGQGPELLIRYENEEAVDDSQLPKDRFSAERLKGVDSTLKIQPAELGDSAVYLCASSLGGRDTDTQYFGPGTRLTVL.

Remarks on this clone: The same CDR3 arises from other DNA sequences in this sample as well. The CDR3 loop is CASSSGTDTQYF. The CDR3 region has the DNA TGTGCCAGCAGCTCAGGCACAGATACGCAGTATTTT. The rearrangement uses TRBV28 and TRBJ2-3; D not certain. Germline-derived CDR1 and CDR2 are MDHEN and SYDVKM. Trimming pared 6 bases from V and 1 base from J, leaving 5 bases between. CDR3 length: 12 amino acids. The variable domain in full, completed from reference TRBV28 and TRBJ2-3, reads DVKVTQSSRYLVKRTGEKVFLECVQDMDHENMFWYRQDPGLGLRLIYFSYDVKMKEKGDIPEGYSVSREKKERFSLILESASTNQTSMYLCASSSGTDTQYFGPGTRLTVL.

The gene calls are TRBV19 and TRBJ2-2; 7 nucleotides agree with TRBD1. J was trimmed by 3 bases and V by 7 bases; bases with no gene match: 5. In germline, CDR1 is LNHDA, CDR2 SQIVND (reference sequence). The CDR3 is made up of 14 amino acids. The DNA for the CDR3 is TGTGCCAGTACAAGACAGGGCTACACCGGGGAGCTGTTTTTT. Protein product: CASTRQGYTGELFF.

The chain employs TRBV6-6 and TRBJ2-3; 7 nucleotides agree with TRBD2. There are 15 residues in the CDR3. The J segment lost 2 bases and the V segment lost 8 bases, leaving 10 bases of the junction unmatched. CDR1 is MNHNY and CDR2 is SVGAGI in the germline V gene (reference sequence). Here the CDR3 DNA reads TGTGCCAGCCCGCCGTCGGGGGGAAACACAGATACGCAGTATTTT. Protein: CASPPSGGNTDTQYF.

V usage is TRBV18 and J usage is TRBJ1-2; 12 bases align to TRBD1. V was pared by 3 bases and J by 4 bases, with 6 bases of the junction left unmatched. This CDR3 comprises 16 residues. Germline V gene data show CDR1 as KGHSH and CDR2 as LQKENI. CDR3 sequence: CASSPQGQGAAYGYTF. CDR3 nucleotide sequence: TGTGCCAGCTCACCCCAGGGACAGGGGGCGGCCTATGGCTACACCTTC.

CDR3 protein: CASSLDRTGGIHNSPLHF. The CDR3 coding sequence is TGTGCCAGCAGCTTAGACCGGACAGGGGGGATACATAATTCACCCCTCCACTTT. The chain employs TRBV7-9 and TRBJ1-6, with 10 nucleotides matching TRBD1. The germline V gene encodes CDR1 SEHNR and CDR2 FQNEAQ (reference sequence). V lost 1 base to trimming and J lost 5 bases; unmatched junction nucleotides: 8. The CDR3 is made up of 18 amino acids.